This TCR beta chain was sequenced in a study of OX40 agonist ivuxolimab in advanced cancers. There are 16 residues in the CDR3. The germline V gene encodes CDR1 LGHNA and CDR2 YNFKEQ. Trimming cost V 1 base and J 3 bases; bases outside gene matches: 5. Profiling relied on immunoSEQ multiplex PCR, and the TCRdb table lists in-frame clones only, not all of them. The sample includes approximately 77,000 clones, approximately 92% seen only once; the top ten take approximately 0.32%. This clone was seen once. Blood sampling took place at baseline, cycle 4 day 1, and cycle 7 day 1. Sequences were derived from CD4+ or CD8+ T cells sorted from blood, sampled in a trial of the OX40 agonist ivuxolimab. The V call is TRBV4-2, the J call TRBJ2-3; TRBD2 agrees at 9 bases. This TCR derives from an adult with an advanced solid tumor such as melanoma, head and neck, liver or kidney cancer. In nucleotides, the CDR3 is TGTGCCAGCAGCCAAGCCCAAAGCGGGGGGACAGATACGCAGTATTTT. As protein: CASSQAQSGGTDTQYF.